This TCR beta chain was sequenced in a study of early T cells in non-severe SARS-CoV-2 infection. At the level of the study: Unsorted whole-blood RNA was sequenced in bulk, leaving chains unpaired.

In this sample, this clonotype turned up a few times. The germline V gene encodes CDR1 MNHEY and CDR2 SVGEGT. Trimming stripped 0 bases from V and 0 bases from J, with 10 bases between. The CDR3 length is 16 residues. Unique molecular identifiers tagged individual cDNA molecules. TCRdb used MiXCR to reprocess the 5' RACE reads, holding one entry per CDR3 protein. The data show around 71,000 distinct CDR3 sequences, over 8% seen once. The sequence was collected from an adult who was a healthcare worker with PCR-confirmed SARS-CoV-2 infection or an uninfected control (not recorded which). Sequences were derived from whole blood, sampled at baseline. The chain is built from TRBV6-2 or TRBV6-3 and TRBJ2-3; D not certain. In DNA form, the CDR3 reads TGTGCCAGCAGTTACTCCAGGCAGGAGAGCACAGATACGCAGTATTTT. Amino acids: CASSYSRQESTDTQYF.